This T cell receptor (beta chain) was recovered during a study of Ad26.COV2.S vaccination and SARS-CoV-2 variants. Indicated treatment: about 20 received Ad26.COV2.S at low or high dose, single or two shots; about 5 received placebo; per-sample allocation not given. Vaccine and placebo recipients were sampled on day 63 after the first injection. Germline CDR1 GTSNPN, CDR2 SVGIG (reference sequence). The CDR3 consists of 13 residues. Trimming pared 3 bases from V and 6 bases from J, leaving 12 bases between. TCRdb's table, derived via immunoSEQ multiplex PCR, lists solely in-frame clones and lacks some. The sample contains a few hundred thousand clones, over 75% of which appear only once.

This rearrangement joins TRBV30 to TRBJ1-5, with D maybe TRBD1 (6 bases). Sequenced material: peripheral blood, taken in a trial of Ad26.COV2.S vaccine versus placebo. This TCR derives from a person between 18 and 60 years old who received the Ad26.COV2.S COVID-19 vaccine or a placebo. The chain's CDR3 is CAWSRDTIQPQHF. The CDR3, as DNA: TGTGCCTGGAGCCGGGACACGATTCAGCCCCAGCATTTT.